These T cell receptor beta chains were read from a single sample in a study of OX40 agonist ivuxolimab in advanced cancers. Method: immunoSEQ multiplex PCR; TCRdb's copy keeps in-frame clones and lacks some. The table records 45,000 to 65,000 clones, 70% to 85% of them present only once. The material was CD4+ or CD8+ T cells sorted from blood, obtained in a trial of the OX40 agonist ivuxolimab. The receptor set was obtained from an adult with an advanced solid tumor such as melanoma, head and neck, liver or kidney cancer. Each CDR3 is given without its conserved first and last residue. A D gene is named only where the DNA matches it firmly. Expanded clones get a size class; other rows say once, few or many, or leave the size out.

j_gene: TRBJ1-1; v_gene: TRBV18; abundance: NA; len: 11; d_gene: NA; CDR3aa: ASSPCEFTEAF
j_gene: TRBJ1-2; v_gene: TRBV10-2; abundance: NA; len: 13; d_gene: NA; CDR3aa: ASSESLGRVGGYT
j_gene: TRBJ2-5; v_gene: TRBV19; abundance: NA; len: 12; d_gene: NA; CDR3aa: ASSFGGAGETQY
j_gene: TRBJ2-2; v_gene: TRBV6-4; abundance: NA; len: 11; d_gene: NA; CDR3aa: ASGDGNTGELF
j_gene: TRBJ2-1; v_gene: TRBV7-2; abundance: NA; len: 13; d_gene: NA; CDR3aa: ASSFGRGYYNEQF
j_gene: TRBJ1-1; v_gene: TRBV5-5; abundance: NA; len: 12; d_gene: NA; CDR3aa: ASSFSQGNTEAF
j_gene: TRBJ1-4; v_gene: TRBV5-4; abundance: NA; len: 12; d_gene: NA; CDR3aa: ASSLQGVGEKLF
j_gene: TRBJ2-1; v_gene: TRBV2; abundance: NA; len: 12; d_gene: TRBD2; CDR3aa: ATGLAGAYNEQF
j_gene: TRBJ2-2; v_gene: TRBV9; abundance: NA; len: 13; d_gene: NA; CDR3aa: ASSVGTRNTGELF
j_gene: TRBJ2-1; v_gene: TRBV2; abundance: once; len: 11; d_gene: NA; CDR3aa: ASSEQGPYEQF
j_gene: TRBJ1-1; v_gene: TRBV5-1; abundance: NA; len: 11; d_gene: NA; CDR3aa: ASSSGLGAEAF
j_gene: TRBJ1-4; v_gene: TRBV18; abundance: once; len: 13; d_gene: TRBD1; CDR3aa: ASSPPGQVGEKLF
j_gene: TRBJ1-4; v_gene: TRBV6-6; abundance: NA; len: 12; d_gene: NA; CDR3aa: ASIDVGLNEKLF
j_gene: TRBJ1-1; v_gene: TRBV27; abundance: NA; len: 12; d_gene: NA; CDR3aa: ASSSSRDITEAF
j_gene: TRBJ2-3; v_gene: TRBV19; abundance: NA; len: 13; d_gene: NA; CDR3aa: ASSGPYSSTDTQY
j_gene: TRBJ1-2; v_gene: TRBV6-5; abundance: NA; len: 10; d_gene: NA; CDR3aa: ASKEANYGYT
j_gene: TRBJ2-1; v_gene: TRBV19; abundance: NA; len: 15; d_gene: NA; CDR3aa: ASSISPPPGARSEQF
j_gene: TRBJ2-7; v_gene: TRBV27; abundance: NA; len: 16; d_gene: TRBD2; CDR3aa: ASRYSRAGGGAAYEQY
j_gene: TRBJ1-2; v_gene: TRBV2; abundance: NA; len: 11; d_gene: NA; CDR3aa: ASSELQSGGYT
j_gene: TRBJ2-7; v_gene: TRBV4-1; abundance: NA; len: 14; d_gene: NA; CDR3aa: ASSQPTAADGSQQY
j_gene: TRBJ2-1; v_gene: TRBV5-1; abundance: few; len: 13; d_gene: TRBD1; CDR3aa: ASSLGTGSYNEQF
j_gene: TRBJ1-1; v_gene: TRBV6-5; abundance: NA; len: 13; d_gene: NA; CDR3aa: ATYRDITPNTEAF
j_gene: TRBJ1-1; v_gene: TRBV6-1; abundance: NA; len: 11; d_gene: TRBD1; CDR3aa: ASSLGGGTEAF
j_gene: TRBJ2-1; v_gene: TRBV19; abundance: NA; len: 13; d_gene: NA; CDR3aa: ASSPQGMLYNEQF
j_gene: TRBJ2-1; v_gene: TRBV11-2; abundance: once; len: 12; d_gene: NA; CDR3aa: ASSSQPLANEQF
j_gene: TRBJ2-3; v_gene: TRBV6-5; abundance: NA; len: 12; d_gene: NA; CDR3aa: ASRGGWGTDTQY
j_gene: TRBJ1-6; v_gene: TRBV6-5; abundance: NA; len: 12; d_gene: NA; CDR3aa: ASSSQRLNSPLH
j_gene: TRBJ1-2; v_gene: TRBV6-1; abundance: NA; len: 11; d_gene: NA; CDR3aa: ASSTAGFYGYT
j_gene: TRBJ2-2; v_gene: TRBV18; abundance: NA; len: 14; d_gene: TRBD2; CDR3aa: ASSPRGGANTGELF
j_gene: TRBJ1-5; v_gene: TRBV7-9; abundance: NA; len: 11; d_gene: NA; CDR3aa: ASSETGLQPQH
j_gene: TRBJ2-5; v_gene: TRBV6-5; abundance: once; len: 11; d_gene: NA; CDR3aa: ASSGGVGETQY
j_gene: TRBJ2-3; v_gene: TRBV10-3; abundance: NA; len: 13; d_gene: NA; CDR3aa: AISPGTPSTDTQY
j_gene: TRBJ2-5; v_gene: TRBV7-9; abundance: NA; len: 13; d_gene: NA; CDR3aa: ASSPRRGGPETQY
j_gene: TRBJ2-5; v_gene: TRBV6-6; abundance: NA; len: 11; d_gene: NA; CDR3aa: ASSSTAWETQY
j_gene: TRBJ2-5; v_gene: TRBV5-1; abundance: NA; len: 13; d_gene: TRBD2; CDR3aa: ASSLAGGVQETQY
j_gene: TRBJ2-2; v_gene: TRBV11-3; abundance: once; len: 12; d_gene: TRBD2; CDR3aa: ASSRLAGTGELF
j_gene: TRBJ1-2; v_gene: TRBV19; abundance: NA; len: 11; d_gene: NA; CDR3aa: ASNPDRTAGYT
j_gene: TRBJ2-1; v_gene: TRBV27; abundance: NA; len: 12; d_gene: TRBD2; CDR3aa: ASTSGRDNNEQF
j_gene: TRBJ1-1; v_gene: TRBV6-1; abundance: NA; len: 9; d_gene: NA; CDR3aa: ASKVLTEAF
j_gene: TRBJ2-4; v_gene: TRBV5-8; abundance: NA; len: 14; d_gene: NA; CDR3aa: ASNPRVFLAKNIQY
j_gene: TRBJ1-6; v_gene: TRBV27; abundance: NA; len: 12; d_gene: NA; CDR3aa: ASRKWGDNSPLH
j_gene: TRBJ2-1; v_gene: TRBV9; abundance: NA; len: 12; d_gene: NA; CDR3aa: ASSVEWAGDEQF
j_gene: TRBJ2-1; v_gene: TRBV2; abundance: NA; len: 13; d_gene: NA; CDR3aa: ATVAGSRSGGEQF
j_gene: TRBJ1-2; v_gene: TRBV28; abundance: NA; len: 15; d_gene: TRBD1; CDR3aa: ASSSNPRTGGYYGYT
j_gene: TRBJ1-1; v_gene: TRBV6-1; abundance: NA; len: 12; d_gene: TRBD1; CDR3aa: ASISPGQITEAF
j_gene: TRBJ2-7; v_gene: TRBV7-6; abundance: NA; len: 16; d_gene: NA; CDR3aa: ASSLGQGRQVGTYEQY